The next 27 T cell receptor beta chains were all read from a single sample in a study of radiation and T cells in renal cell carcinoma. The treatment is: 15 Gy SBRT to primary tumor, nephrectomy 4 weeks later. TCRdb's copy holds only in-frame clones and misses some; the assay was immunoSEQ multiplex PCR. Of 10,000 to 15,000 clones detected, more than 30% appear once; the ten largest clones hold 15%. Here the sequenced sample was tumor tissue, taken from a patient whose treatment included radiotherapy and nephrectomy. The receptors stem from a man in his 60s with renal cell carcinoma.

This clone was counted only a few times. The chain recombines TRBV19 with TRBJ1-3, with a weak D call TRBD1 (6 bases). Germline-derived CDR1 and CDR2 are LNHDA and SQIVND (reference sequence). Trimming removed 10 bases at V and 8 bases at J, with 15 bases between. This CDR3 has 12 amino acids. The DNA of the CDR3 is TGTGCCATAAGGACAGAGGGAGACACCATATATTTT. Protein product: CAIRTEGDTIYF.

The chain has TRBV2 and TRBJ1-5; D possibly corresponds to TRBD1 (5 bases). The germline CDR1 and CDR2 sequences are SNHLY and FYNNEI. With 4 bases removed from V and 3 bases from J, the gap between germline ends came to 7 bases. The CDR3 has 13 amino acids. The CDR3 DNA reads TGTGCCAGCAGTGCAGGGTACAATCAGCCCCAGCATTTT. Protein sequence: CASSAGYNQPQHF.

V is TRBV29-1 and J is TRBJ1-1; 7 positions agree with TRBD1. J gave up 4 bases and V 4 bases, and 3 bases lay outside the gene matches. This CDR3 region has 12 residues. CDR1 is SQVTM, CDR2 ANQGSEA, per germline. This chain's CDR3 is CSVGGTATEAFF. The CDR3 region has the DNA TGCAGCGTTGGAGGGACAGCCACTGAAGCTTTCTTT.

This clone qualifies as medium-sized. This CDR3 is CASGTLRDSQETQYF. In DNA, the CDR3 is TGCGCCAGCGGCACGCTTCGGGACAGCCAAGAGACCCAGTACTTC. The chain uses TRBV4-1 and TRBJ2-5; the match to TRBD1 covers 7 bases. Germline CDR1 and CDR2: MGHRA and YSYEKL. J was trimmed by 1 base and V by 8 bases; bases with no gene match: 10. There are 15 residues in the CDR3.

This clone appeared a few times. CDR3 in amino acids: CAWSPRGRGLAFF. CDR3 DNA sequence: TGTGCCTGGAGTCCACGTGGCAGGGGGCTGGCTTTCTTT. The rearrangement uses TRBV30 and TRBJ1-1, with 8 bases aligning to TRBD1. The V segment lost 2 bases and the J segment 11 bases; nucleotides outside the gene matches: 10. Looked up from germline, CDR1 is GTSNPN and CDR2 is SVGIG (reference sequence). CDR3 length equals 13 residues.

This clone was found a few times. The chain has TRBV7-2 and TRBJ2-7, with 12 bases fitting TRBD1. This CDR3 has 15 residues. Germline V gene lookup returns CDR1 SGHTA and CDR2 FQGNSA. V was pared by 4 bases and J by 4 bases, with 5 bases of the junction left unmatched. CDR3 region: CASSSGQGASYEQYF. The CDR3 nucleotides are TGTGCCAGCAGCTCGGGACAGGGGGCGTCTTACGAGCAGTACTTC.

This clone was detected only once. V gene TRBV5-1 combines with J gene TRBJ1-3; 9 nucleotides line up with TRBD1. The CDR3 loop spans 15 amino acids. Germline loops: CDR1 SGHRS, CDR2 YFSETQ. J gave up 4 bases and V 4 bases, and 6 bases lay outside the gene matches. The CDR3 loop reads CASSPDGTGGNTIYF. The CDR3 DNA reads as TGCGCCAGCAGCCCGGACGGGACAGGGGGAAACACCATATATTTT.

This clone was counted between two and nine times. CDR3 bases: TGCGCCAGCAGCCAAGAAGGATCGGGGGTGGGTTCACCCCTCCACTTT. Amino acids: CASSQEGSGVGSPLHF. The rearrangement links TRBV4-3 to TRBJ1-6; TRBD1 might be the D (5 bases). Trimming shortened V by 0 bases and J by 9 bases, and 15 bases separated the two germline ends. The CDR3 has 16 residues. CDR1 is LGHNA, CDR2 YSLEER, per germline.

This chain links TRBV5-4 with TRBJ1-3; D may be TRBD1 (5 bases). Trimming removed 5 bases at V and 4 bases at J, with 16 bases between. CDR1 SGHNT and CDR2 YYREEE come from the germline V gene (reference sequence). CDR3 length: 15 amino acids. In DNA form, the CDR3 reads TGTGCCAGCAGGTTCACCGGGACTGGAGGAAACACCATATATTTT. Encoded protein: CASRFTGTGGNTIYF.

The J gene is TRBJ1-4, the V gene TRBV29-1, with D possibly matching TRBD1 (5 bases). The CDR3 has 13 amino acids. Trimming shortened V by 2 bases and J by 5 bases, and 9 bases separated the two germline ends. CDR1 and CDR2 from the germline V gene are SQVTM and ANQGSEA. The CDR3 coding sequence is TGCAGCGTTGAAAGGCAGGGCAATGAAAAACTGTTTTTT. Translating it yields CSVERQGNEKLFF.

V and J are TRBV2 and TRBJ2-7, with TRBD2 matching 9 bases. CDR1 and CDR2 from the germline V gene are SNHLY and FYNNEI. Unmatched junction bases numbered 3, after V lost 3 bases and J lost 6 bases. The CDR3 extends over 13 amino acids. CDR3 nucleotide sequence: TGTGCCAGCAGTGAGGGGACTAGCCTCGAGCAGTACGTC. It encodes CASSEGTSLEQYV.

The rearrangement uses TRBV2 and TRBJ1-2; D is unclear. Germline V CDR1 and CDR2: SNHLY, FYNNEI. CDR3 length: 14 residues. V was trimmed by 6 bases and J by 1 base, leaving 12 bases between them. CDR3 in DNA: TGTGCCAGCAGCGCGACATCTCTTAACTATGGCTACACCTTC. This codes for CASSATSLNYGYTF.

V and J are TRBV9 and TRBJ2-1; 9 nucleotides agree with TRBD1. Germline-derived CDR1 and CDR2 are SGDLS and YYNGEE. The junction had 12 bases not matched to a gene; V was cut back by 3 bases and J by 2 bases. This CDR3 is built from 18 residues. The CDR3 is CASSESLSGTGTYNEQFF. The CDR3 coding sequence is TGTGCCAGCAGCGAGAGCCTTTCGGGGACAGGGACCTACAATGAGCAGTTCTTC.

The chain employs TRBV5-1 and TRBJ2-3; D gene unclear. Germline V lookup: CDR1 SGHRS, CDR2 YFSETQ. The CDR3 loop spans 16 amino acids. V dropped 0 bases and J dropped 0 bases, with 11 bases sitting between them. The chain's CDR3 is CASSLASALSTDTQYF. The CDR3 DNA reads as TGCGCCAGCAGCTTGGCCTCGGCACTTAGCACAGATACGCAGTATTTT.

The CDR3 sequence: CSVPREGNTEAFF. The CDR3 coding sequence is TGCAGCGTCCCCAGGGAAGGGAACACTGAAGCTTTCTTT. The chain recombines TRBV29-1 with TRBJ1-1, with D tentatively TRBD1 (5 bases). Between the trimmed V and J ends, which lost 6 bases and 1 base, there was a span of 12 bases. This CDR3 contains 13 residues. The germline gives CDR1 SQVTM, CDR2 ANQGSEA.

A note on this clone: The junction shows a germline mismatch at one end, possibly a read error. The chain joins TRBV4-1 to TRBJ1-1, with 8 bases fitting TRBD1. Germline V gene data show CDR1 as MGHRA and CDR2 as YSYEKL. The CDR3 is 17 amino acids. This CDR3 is CVSSQDGTGYGNTEAFF. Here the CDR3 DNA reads TGCGTCAGCAGCCAAGACGGGACAGGTTACGGGAACACTGAAGCTTTCTTT.

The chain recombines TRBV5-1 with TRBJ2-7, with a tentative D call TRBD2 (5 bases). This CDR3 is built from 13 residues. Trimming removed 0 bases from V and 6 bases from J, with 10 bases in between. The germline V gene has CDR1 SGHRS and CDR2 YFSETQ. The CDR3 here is CASSLDGLAEQYV. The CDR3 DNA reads TGCGCCAGCAGCTTGGATGGACTCGCCGAGCAGTACGTC.

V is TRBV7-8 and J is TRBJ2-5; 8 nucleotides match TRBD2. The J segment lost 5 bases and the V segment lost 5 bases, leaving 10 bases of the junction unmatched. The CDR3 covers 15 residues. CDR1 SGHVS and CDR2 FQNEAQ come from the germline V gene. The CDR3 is CASSNYRLATETQYF. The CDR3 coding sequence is TGTGCCAGCAGCAACTATCGACTAGCGACGGAGACCCAGTACTTC.

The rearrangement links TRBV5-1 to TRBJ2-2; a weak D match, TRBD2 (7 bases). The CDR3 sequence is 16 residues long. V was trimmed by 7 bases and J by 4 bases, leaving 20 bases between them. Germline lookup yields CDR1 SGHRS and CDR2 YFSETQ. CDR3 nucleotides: TGCGCCAGCTCCGACTCGGCGGGGGCCTTCACCGGGGAGCTGTTTTTT. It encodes CASSDSAGAFTGELFF.

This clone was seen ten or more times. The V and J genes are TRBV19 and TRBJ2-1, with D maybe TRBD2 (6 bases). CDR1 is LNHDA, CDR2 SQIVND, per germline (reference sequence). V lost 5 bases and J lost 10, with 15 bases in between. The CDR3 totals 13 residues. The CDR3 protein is CASSPGTPPEQFF. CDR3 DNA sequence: TGTGCCAGTAGTCCCGGGACTCCCCCCGAGCAGTTCTTC.

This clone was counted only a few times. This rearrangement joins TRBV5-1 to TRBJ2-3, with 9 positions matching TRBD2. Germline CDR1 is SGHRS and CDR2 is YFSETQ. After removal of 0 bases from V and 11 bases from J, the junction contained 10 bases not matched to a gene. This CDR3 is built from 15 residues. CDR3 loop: CASSLDAGGPYGQYF. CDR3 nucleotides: TGCGCCAGCAGCTTGGACGCGGGAGGGCCCTATGGGCAGTATTTT.

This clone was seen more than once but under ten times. The CDR3 sequence: CASSVAADRYYEQYF. CDR3 sequence (DNA): TGTGCCAGCAGCGTAGCGGCCGATCGATACTACGAGCAGTACTTC. The rearrangement joins TRBV9 to TRBJ2-7; D uncertain. CDR3 size: 15 residues. Trimming shortened V by 0 bases and J by 3 bases, and 13 bases separated the two germline ends. Germline V gene lookup returns CDR1 SGDLS and CDR2 YYNGEE.

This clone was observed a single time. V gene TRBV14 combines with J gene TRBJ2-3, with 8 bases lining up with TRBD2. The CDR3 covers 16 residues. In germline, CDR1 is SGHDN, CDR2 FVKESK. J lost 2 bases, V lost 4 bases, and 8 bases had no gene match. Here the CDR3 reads CASSPNLAGFTDTQYF. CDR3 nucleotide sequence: TGTGCCAGCAGCCCTAATTTAGCGGGATTCACAGATACGCAGTATTTT.

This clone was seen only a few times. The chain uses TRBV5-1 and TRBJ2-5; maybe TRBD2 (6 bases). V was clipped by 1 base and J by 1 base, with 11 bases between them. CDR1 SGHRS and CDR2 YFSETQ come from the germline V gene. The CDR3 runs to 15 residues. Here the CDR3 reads CASSLSGPPQETQYF. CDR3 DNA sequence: TGCGCCAGCAGCTTGAGCGGGCCGCCCCAAGAGACCCAGTACTTC.

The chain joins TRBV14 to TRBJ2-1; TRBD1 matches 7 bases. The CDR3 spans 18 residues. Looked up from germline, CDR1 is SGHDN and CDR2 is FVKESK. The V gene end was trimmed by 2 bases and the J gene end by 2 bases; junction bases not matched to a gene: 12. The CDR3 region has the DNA TGTGCCAGCAGCCAACGGCGTGGACAGGCATCAACCTACAATGAGCAGTTCTTC. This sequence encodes CASSQRRGQASTYNEQFF.

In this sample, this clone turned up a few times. The CDR3 loop is CASSLVPPGGTDTQYF. The DNA of the CDR3 is TGTGCCAGCAGCTTAGTTCCACCTGGGGGGACAGATACGCAGTATTTT. This chain connects TRBV7-2 to TRBJ2-3; the D gene is possibly TRBD2 (6 bases). Trimming pared 1 base from V and 3 bases from J, leaving 14 bases between. CDR1 is SGHTA, CDR2 FQGNSA, per germline. This CDR3 is built from 16 residues.

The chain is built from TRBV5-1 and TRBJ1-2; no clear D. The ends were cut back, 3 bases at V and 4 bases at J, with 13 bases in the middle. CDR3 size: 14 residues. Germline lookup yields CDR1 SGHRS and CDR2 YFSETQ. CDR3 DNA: TGCGCCAGCAGCTGGTCCAGTCAGCCCTATGGCTACACCTTC. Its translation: CASSWSSQPYGYTF.